This T cell receptor (beta chain) stems from a study of regulatory T cells in long-lasting Graves disease. Study background: Over 5 years of antithyroid drugs with positive TSH receptor antibodies was taken to mean persistent Graves' disease.

The TCR beta library used iRepertoire HTBI primers with Arm-PCR amplification of CDR3. TCRdb independently ran MiXCR on the multiplex PCR reads; one entry per CDR3 protein. In the table there are hundreds of thousands of distinct CDR3 sequences, roughly 21% of which are singletons. Time point: persistent/refractory GD, antithyroid drugs over 5 years with positive TRAb. PBMC-extracted RNA yielded the TCR library. The CDR3 contains 14 residues. The V gene lost 4 bases and the J gene lost 4 bases, with 10 bases spanning the gap. The material was peripheral blood mononuclear cells (PBMCs), obtained when the disease was refractory, from a patient treated with antithyroid drugs. The source of this sequence is a female donor with Graves disease. This rearrangement joins TRBV12-3 or TRBV12-4 to TRBJ2-2, with D maybe TRBD1 (5 bases). The CDR3, as DNA: TGTGCCAGCAGTTGGCAGGGAAGCACCGGGGAGCTGTTTTTT. Its protein product is CASSWQGSTGELFF.